The present entry profiles one T cell receptor (beta chain) with its context. These data originate in a study of cytomegalovirus exposure and HLA in healthy donors. Trimming took off 0 bases at V and 5 bases at J, with 14 bases between the two ends. The V gene's germline CDR1 is SGHRS and CDR2 YFSETQ. The CDR3 extends over 15 amino acids. The primer mix had 60 Vbeta and 13 Jbeta primers. Repertoires were generated with immunoSEQ multiplex PCR, while TCRdb's copy carries only in-frame clones and drops some. The table has 100,000 to 150,000 clones, 80% seen once. The sample consisted of PBMCs. This clonotype originated in a male donor in good health and CMV-seronegative. V and J are TRBV5-1 and TRBJ2-5; weak D call: TRBD2 (5 bases). The CDR3 reads CASSLESGLMETQYF. For the CDR3, the DNA is TGCGCCAGCAGCTTGGAGTCTGGACTGATGGAGACCCAGTACTTC.